The 21 T cell receptor beta chains listed next were all sequenced from one sample in a study of T cell changes during pregnancy in multiple sclerosis. The table came from immunoSEQ multiplex PCR; TCRdb's copy has only in-frame clones and leaves some out. The sample consists of approximately 60,000 clones, 80% to 95% of them appearing once. Specimen: peripheral blood, collected in the second trimester of pregnancy. These receptors were collected from a female donor in good health, enrolled as a control in a pregnancy study.

The chain recombines TRBV5-1 with TRBJ2-5, with 9 positions matching TRBD2. The CDR3 spans 14 residues. Germline V gene lookup returns CDR1 SGHRS and CDR2 YFSETQ. Trimming cost V 5 bases and J 0 bases; bases outside gene matches: 2. DNA of the CDR3: TGCGCCAGCAGTCGACTAGCGGACCAAGAGACCCAGTACTTC. Translating gives CASSRLADQETQYF.

This chain uses TRBV20-1 with TRBJ1-2, with no clear D. The CDR3 consists of 11 residues. Germline V gene sequence: CDR1 DFQATT, CDR2 SNEGSKA (reference sequence). V lost 3 bases and J 7 bases, leaving 9 bases between the germline ends. CDR3 DNA sequence: TGCAGTGCTAGTGTGGCGGCTGGCTACACCTTC. It codes for CSASVAAGYTF.

V and J are TRBV9 and TRBJ2-2; the match to TRBD2 covers 8 bases. This CDR3 is built from 17 residues. The trim removed 0 bases at V and 3 bases at J, leaving 7 bases unmatched. CDR1 is SGDLS, CDR2 YYNGEE, per germline. CDR3 sequence: CASSVVGSGTHTGELFF. The DNA for the CDR3 is TGTGCCAGCAGCGTAGTAGGTAGCGGGACCCACACCGGGGAGCTGTTTTTT. The full variable domain, its missing parts supplied by reference TRBV9 and TRBJ2-2, is DSGVTQTPKHLITATGQRVTLRCSPRSGDLSVYWYQQSLDQGLQFLIQYYNGEERAKGNILERFSAQQFPDLHSELNLSSLELGDSALYFCASSVVGSGTHTGELFFGEGSRLTVL.

The gene calls are TRBV5-1 and TRBJ2-5; TRBD1 matches 7 bases. The CDR3 sequence is 13 residues long. V trimming: 4 bases; J trimming: 4 bases; junction bases outside the gene matches: 4. Germline V CDR1 and CDR2: SGHRS, YFSETQ. CDR3 loop: CASSPDRVETQYF. In DNA, the CDR3 is TGCGCCAGCAGCCCCGACAGGGTAGAGACCCAGTACTTC.

This chain uses TRBV2 with TRBJ1-2, with D possibly being TRBD1 (5 bases). CDR3 size: 10 residues. V was cut by 9 bases and J by 5 bases, with 7 bases left in between. Germline values: CDR1 SNHLY, CDR2 FYNNEI. The CDR3 DNA reads TGTGCCAGGGGGGGATATGGCTACACCTTC. This sequence encodes CARGGYGYTF.

The chain employs TRBV7-6 and TRBJ2-7, with a possible D match to TRBD1 (5 bases). The CDR3 is 14 amino acids. Germline V CDR1 and CDR2: SGHVS, FNYEAQ. V was shortened by 2 bases and J by 2 bases, with 10 bases between the two germline ends. The CDR3 is CASSLFDRAYEQYF. The DNA of the CDR3 is TGTGCCAGCAGCTTATTCGACAGAGCCTACGAGCAGTACTTC.

This sequence joins TRBV19 and TRBJ1-6; D is unresolved. Trimming shortened V by 9 bases and J by 1 base, and 28 bases separated the two germline ends. The CDR3 has 20 amino acids. The germline V gene has CDR1 LNHDA and CDR2 SQIVND (reference sequence). Written as DNA, the CDR3 is TGTGCCAGCCGGAGTTTCCGCGGCGGGCACGGTGGGTCCTATAATTCACCCCTCCACTTT. It translates to CASRSFRGGHGGSYNSPLHF. Full variable domain (missing parts from reference TRBV19 and TRBJ1-6): DGGITQSPKYLFRKEGQNVTLSCEQNLNHDAMYWYRQDPGQGLRLIYYSQIVNDFQKGDIAEGYSVSREKKESFPLTVTSAQKNPTAFYLCASRSFRGGHGGSYNSPLHFGNGTRLTVT.

This clone was recorded a few times. CDR3 coding DNA: TGTGCCATCAGTGGCTTAAAGAGCGGGAGATATGAGCAGTTCTTC. The encoded protein is CAISGLKSGRYEQFF. V and J are TRBV10-3 and TRBJ2-1; 8 positions match TRBD2. With V trimmed by 4 bases and J by 8 bases, 10 bases remained unmatched. Germline assignment: CDR1 ENHRY and CDR2 SYGVKD. The CDR3 sequence is 15 residues long.

This chain connects TRBV27 to TRBJ1-1, with a tentative D call TRBD1 (6 bases). The germline V and J ends were trimmed by 5 bases and 4 bases, with 14 bases remaining between them. This CDR3 region has 14 residues. Germline V gene data show CDR1 as MNHEY and CDR2 as SMNVEV (reference sequence). The CDR3 region has the DNA TGTGCCAGCAGTCGCAGGAGAGGGGGCACTGAAGCTTTCTTT. It translates to CASSRRRGGTEAFF.

The chain combines TRBV30 with TRBJ2-7; 7 nucleotides align to TRBD2. Trimming cost V 5 bases and J 0 bases; bases outside gene matches: 10. CDR1 and CDR2 from the germline V gene are GTSNPN and SVGIG (reference sequence). This CDR3 is built from 15 residues. The CDR3 bases are TGTGCCTGGGGGGGAGGGGTTTTAAGCTCCTACGAGCAGTACTTC. Translation: CAWGGGVLSSYEQYF.

This clone was seen a few times. The V call is TRBV29-1, the J call TRBJ1-1, with D possibly TRBD1 on 6 matching bases. The V and J ends lost 7 bases and 4 bases respectively, with 16 bases between them. The CDR3 is 13 residues long. Germline CDR1 reads SQVTM; CDR2 reads ANQGSEA. CDR3 in amino acids: CSAGRQESTEAFF. For the CDR3, the DNA is TGCAGCGCTGGGCGACAGGAGAGCACTGAAGCTTTCTTT.

The J gene is TRBJ1-3, the V gene TRBV7-2; D is possibly TRBD1 (5 bases). Trimming removed 2 bases at V and 2 bases at J, with 13 bases between. The CDR3 length is 16 residues. The germline CDR1 and CDR2 sequences are SGHTA and FQGNSA. The CDR3 spells CASSLFPGKTGNTIYF. The CDR3 bases are TGTGCCAGCAGCTTATTCCCAGGGAAGACTGGAAACACCATATATTTT.

This sequence joins TRBV5-1 and TRBJ1-1, with D unresolved. CDR3 size: 19 residues. V lost 0 bases and J 0 bases, leaving 21 bases between the germline ends. CDR1 SGHRS and CDR2 YFSETQ come from the germline V gene. CDR3: CASSLGPRDQRGMNTEAFF. The CDR3 nucleotides are TGCGCCAGCAGCTTGGGACCCCGGGATCAACGCGGGATGAACACTGAAGCTTTCTTT. Supplemented by reference TRBV5-1 and TRBJ1-1, the full variable domain reads KAGVTQTPRYLIKTRGQQVTLSCSPISGHRSVSWYQQTPGQGLQFLFEYFSETQRNKGNFPGRFSGRQFSNSRSEMNVSTLELGDSALYLCASSLGPRDQRGMNTEAFFGQGTRLTVV.

The genes are TRBV29-1 and TRBJ1-1; no firm D call. V lost 0 bases to trimming and J lost 0 bases, with 5 bases between them. Germline values: CDR1 SQVTM, CDR2 ANQGSEA. This CDR3 spans 13 amino acids. The CDR3 sequence is CSVEEQLNTEAFF. In nucleotides, the CDR3 is TGCAGCGTTGAAGAACAGTTGAACACTGAAGCTTTCTTT. The variable domain in full, with the rest retrieved from reference TRBV29-1 and TRBJ1-1, is SAVISQKPSRDICQRGTSLTIQCQVDSQVTMMFWYRQQPGQSLTLIATANQGSEATYESGFVIDKFPISRPNLTFSTLTVSNMSPEDSSIYLCSVEEQLNTEAFFGQGTRLTVV.

The J gene is TRBJ2-7, the V gene TRBV21-1; TRBD1 is the table's D call, not checked against the DNA. TRBV21-1 is noted as a pseudogene. CDR3 length: 16 amino acids. This chain's CDR3 is CASSKGTGGASYEQYF. The DNA of the CDR3 is TGTGCCAGCAGCAAAGGGACAGGGGGCGCCTCCTACGAGCAGTACTTC.

This chain joins TRBV5-1 and TRBJ2-1; a possible D gene is TRBD2 (6 bases). Trimming shortened V by 0 bases and J by 6 bases, and 16 bases separated the two germline ends. Germline V CDR1 and CDR2: SGHRS, YFSETQ. The CDR3 runs to 16 residues. The CDR3 coding sequence is TGCGCCAGCAGCTTGGATACCGGGGGTGGTACCAATGAGCAGTTCTTC. Its translation is CASSLDTGGGTNEQFF.

The chain joins TRBV10-1 to TRBJ2-1; a possible D gene is TRBD2 (6 bases). The V gene's germline CDR1 is WNHNN and CDR2 SYGVQD (reference sequence). V was trimmed by 5 bases and J by 0 bases, leaving 11 bases between them. The CDR3 is made up of 15 amino acids. The CDR3 coding sequence is TGCGCCAGCAGTTCCCTAGCGTCCTCCTACAATGAGCAGTTCTTC. Protein product: CASSSLASSYNEQFF.

The chain combines TRBV28 with TRBJ2-7; D is perhaps TRBD2 (5 bases). Germline V gene data show CDR1 as MDHEN and CDR2 as SYDVKM. The CDR3 covers 13 residues. The germline V and J ends were trimmed by 6 bases and 0 bases, with 9 bases remaining between them. The CDR3 DNA is TGTGCCAGCAGCCAGCGGCCCTCCTACGAGCAGTACTTC. It specifies CASSQRPSYEQYF.

This chain uses TRBV18 with TRBJ1-2; TRBD1 might be the D (5 bases). The CDR3 contains 13 residues. The ends were cut back, 6 bases at V and 8 bases at J, with 16 bases in the middle. Per the germline V gene, CDR1 is KGHSH and CDR2 is LQKENI. The CDR3 region is CASSPSAGSGYTF. The CDR3 nucleotides are TGTGCCAGCTCCCCGTCGGCAGGGTCCGGCTACACCTTC.

The chain carries TRBV18 and TRBJ2-2; perhaps TRBD2 as D (6 bases). Germline CDR1 is KGHSH and CDR2 is LQKENI. V was trimmed by 1 base and J by 4 bases, leaving 10 bases between them. This CDR3 contains 15 residues. DNA for the CDR3: TGTGCCAGCTCACCACTTAAGGGAGGCACCGGGGAGCTGTTTTTT. Residues: CASSPLKGGTGELFF.

The rearrangement joins TRBV6-5 to TRBJ2-3, with D possibly being TRBD1 (6 bases). This CDR3 region has 14 residues. V shed 4 bases and J shed 7 bases, with 15 bases lying between them. Germline CDR1 MNHEY, CDR2 SVGAGI. DNA of the CDR3: TGTGCCAGCAGTTCTACCAAGACAGGCTATACGCAGTATTTT. Translating gives CASSSTKTGYTQYF.